This T cell receptor (beta chain) was captured by sequencing in a study of T-cell memory formation after mild COVID-19. General study results and limits: That cross-reactive memory joined was suggested by some responding clones appearing in pre-infection memory.

This CDR3 has 15 amino acids. Between the trimmed V and J ends, which lost 3 bases and 0 bases, there was a span of 9 bases. In the case of this clonotype: Its antigen remains unknown.

Each CDR3 protein gets one entry after TCRdb re-called the 5' RACE reads with MiXCR. The sample holds about 100,000 distinct CDR3 sequences, roughly 10% seen once. Sequencing input: PBMCs or a T cell subset sorted from them (not recorded which). V and J are TRBV12-3 or TRBV12-4 and TRBJ1-5; D ambiguous. This receptor was obtained from a man aged 18-30 years who had mild COVID-19 (a few samples of this study predate the infection). Cell type and time point are not known. Here the CDR3 reads CASSLLGDSNQPQHF. The CDR3 region has the DNA TGTGCCAGCAGTTTGCTTGGGGATAGCAATCAGCCCCAGCATTTT.